The sequence of this T cell receptor beta chain was determined in a study of sequential checkpoint blockade in melanoma. As for the study in general: Arm A got nivolumab then ipilimumab; arm B the reverse, 1:1.

The treatment was: randomized to nivolumab then ipilimumab (arm A) or the reverse (arm B). The assay was immunoSEQ multiplex PCR, and TCRdb's table has in-frame clones only and misses some. Found here are some 20,000 clones, approximately 57% of them singletons; the top ten hold 17%. Trimming pared 11 bases from V and 1 base from J, leaving 10 bases between. This CDR3 comprises 12 residues. The V gene's germline CDR1 is SNHLY and CDR2 FYNNEI. The TCR sequence derives from a human donor with melanoma. Sample: CD8+ T cells sorted from blood (inferred from file names), taken from a patient given nivolumab and ipilimumab in sequence. V gene TRBV2 combines with J gene TRBJ2-3, with a possible D match to TRBD2 (5 bases). This chain's CDR3 is CAGGLGTDTQYF. CDR3 DNA: TGTGCCGGTGGACTGGGCACAGATACGCAGTATTTT. The full variable domain, rest sourced from reference TRBV2 and TRBJ2-3, is EPEVTQTPSHQVTQMGQEVILRCVPISNHLYFYWYRQILGQKVEFLVSFYNNEISEKSEIFDDQFSVERPDGSNFTLKIRSTKLEDSAMYFCAGGLGTDTQYFGPGTRLTVL.